The T cell receptor beta chain described here comes from a study of long-term antiretroviral therapy in people with HIV (dated by TCRdb to about 2022). General notes on the study: The earliest samples were collected about a decade before the 2015 WHO recommendation for immediate ART, when ART was typically delayed until CD4 counts fell. This retrospective serial study examined whether starting ART and sustained HIV suppression were associated with changes in the composition and diversity of the TRB repertoire in peripheral blood. A total of roughly 200 cryopreserved PBMC samples came from 25 to 35 adults with confirmed HIV infection and were collected serially over a mean of approximately six years (range 1-12). Among the 25 to 30 participants with HIV, over nine were female. No cross-contamination during QIAcube processing turned up in test extractions that ran a monoclonal T-cell line alongside 33 polyclonal samples. The paper as a whole reports these results and caveats: The samples span the years 2004 to 2017, and the ART regimens used may be less effective than current regimens. Inferences about post-ART repertoire changes were limited because no data were available on ART adherence, viral resistance or therapy changes. Because pre-ART samples had limited cell numbers, profiling was done on unsorted PBMC rather than on sorted CD4+ and CD8+ T cells. HIV repertoires had narrower CDR3 length ranges than controls, and the network structure suggested an antigen-experienced repertoire that shifted only slightly toward naive after ART. Owing to limited PBMC availability, only the TCR beta chain was sequenced, without alpha chain pairing. A significant increase in TRB diversity was found to be associated with ART initiation, although TRB diversity was observed to remain significantly below that of transplant donor controls even after long-term ART. Expanded TRB clones identified before ART initiation dominated the repertoire across all time points, though the dominance fluctuated and decreased in many PLHIV after ART.

Participants were included only if at least one PBMC sample before ART initiation and at least two post-ART samples were available. All participants with HIV were treated in the United States of America. Before DNA extraction, cryopreserved samples containing about 0.9-10 million PBMC were thawed and washed. At the time of the earliest PBMC sample, participants with HIV were aged between roughly 23 and 60 years. Per participant, PBMC samples came from 1-4 timepoints prior to ART initiation and 2-8 timepoints following ART initiation, for a median of 7 samples. Serial HIV viral load, CD4+ T-cell count, ART history and demographic data were obtained for every participant. Using a Qiagen kit on a QIAcube, genomic DNA was extracted from unsorted PBMC, with samples processed in batches of 12. The immunoSEQ hsTCRB v3.0 assay was used at survey level resolution to sequence the TRB variable region. The targeted TRB sequencing depth was about 40,000-50,000 T-cell genomes per sample. An Illumina MiSeq with a v3 150-cycle kit was used to sequence the pooled TRB libraries. The authors' analysis ran thus. Analysis of repertoires was carried out in R inside a reproducible Nextflow workflow spanning QC, data transformation and analysis. LymphoSeq2, an R package for exploring AIRR-Seq data, was used to implement the custom analyses. Four samples yielding fewer than 5000 total TRB sequences were excluded, leaving 150 to 200 analyzed HIV repertoires. Among the 200 or so HIV repertoires that were kept, 59 were collected before ART initiation and more than 120 were collected after ART initiation. Repertoires were downsampled to 5000 TRB nucleotide sequences, and summary statistics were averaged over 100 downsampling iterations. TRB sequences were retained for analysis only if CDR3 regions of at least seven amino acids were present. A Shannon entropy-derived clonality score and the Gini coefficient were used to measure diversity. Repertoire networks linked the top 5000 CDR3 amino acid sequences whenever two sequences differed by an edit distance of one. Antigen specificity groups and MHC restriction were predicted for TRB CDR3 amino acid sequences with GLIPH2. To flag known associations with CMV, EBV, HIV or tissue antigens, CDR3 amino acid sequences were compared against VDJdb and McPAS-TCR. Pre-ART, post-ART and control groups were compared with Wilcoxon signed-rank tests and Holm-Bonferroni correction. TCRdb obtained this table from immuneACCESS and retained in-frame rearrangements with V and J assigned. These tables miss some clones; where compared with another copy, unresolved V genes account for less than half of the shortfall, and the remainder is unexplained. V, J and clone size are those of that table, while D and trimming were read from the DNA. In all, the sample holds 20,000 to 25,000 clones, and roughly 79% of those were seen once. The ten largest account for around 10% of the sample.

A remark on this clone: This receptor's antigen is unknown. No per-base quality is available; no much larger clone lies one base away.

The TCR sequence derives from a middle-aged woman with HIV. Material: unsorted PBMCs, obtained 1.1 years before starting antiretroviral therapy.

The sequenced DNA is TGTGCCAGCAGTTTCACGGGAGCAGGGGAGACCCAGTACTTC. This sequence encodes CASSFTGAGETQYF. Here the chain combines TRBV27 and TRBJ2-5; possibly the D gene is TRBD2, per 6 matching bases. The CDR3 contains 14 residues, cysteine and phenylalanine counted. The read is trimmed to its CDR3 DNA, 42 bases read in frame from base 1. CDR1 and CDR2, looked up from the germline V gene (reference sequence), are MNHEY and SMNVEV. V is pared back by 3 bases and J by 5 bases, with 13 bases lying between the germline termini.